This T cell receptor beta chain emerged from a study of T cell changes during pregnancy in multiple sclerosis. There are 17 residues in the CDR3. Germline CDR1 and CDR2: GTSNPN and SVGIG (reference sequence). The V end lost 1 base, the J end lost 0 bases, and 19 bases lay between the germline ends. Generated by immunoSEQ multiplex PCR, the TCRdb table keeps only in-frame clones and is missing some. The sample yields about 55,000 clones, 80% to 90% seen once. V usage is TRBV30 and J usage is TRBJ2-7, with D possibly matching TRBD1 (5 bases). The sample in question was CD4+ T cells from peripheral blood mononuclear cells, obtained in the first trimester of pregnancy. This sequence originates from a female donor with multiple sclerosis, enrolled in a pregnancy study. CDR3 sequence: CAWSEWGRATSSYEQYF. The CDR3 DNA reads as TGTGCCTGGAGTGAGTGGGGCAGGGCCACGAGCTCCTACGAGCAGTACTTC.